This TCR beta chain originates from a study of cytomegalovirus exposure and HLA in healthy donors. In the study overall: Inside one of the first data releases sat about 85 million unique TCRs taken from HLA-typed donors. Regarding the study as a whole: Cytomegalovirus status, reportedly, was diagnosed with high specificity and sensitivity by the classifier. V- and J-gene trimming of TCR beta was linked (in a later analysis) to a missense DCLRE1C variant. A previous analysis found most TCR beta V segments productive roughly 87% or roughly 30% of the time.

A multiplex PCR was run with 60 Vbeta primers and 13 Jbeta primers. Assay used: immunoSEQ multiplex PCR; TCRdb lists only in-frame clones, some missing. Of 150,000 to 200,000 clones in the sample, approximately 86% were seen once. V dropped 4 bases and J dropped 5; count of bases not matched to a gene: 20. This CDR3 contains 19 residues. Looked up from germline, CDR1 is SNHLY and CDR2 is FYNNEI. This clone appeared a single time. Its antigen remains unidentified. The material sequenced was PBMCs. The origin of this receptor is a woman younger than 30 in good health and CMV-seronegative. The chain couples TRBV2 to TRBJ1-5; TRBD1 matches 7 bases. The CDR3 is CASSGTYTTMTGRHQPQHF. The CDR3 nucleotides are TGTGCCAGCAGTGGAACTTATACAACCATGACAGGGAGGCATCAGCCCCAGCATTTT.